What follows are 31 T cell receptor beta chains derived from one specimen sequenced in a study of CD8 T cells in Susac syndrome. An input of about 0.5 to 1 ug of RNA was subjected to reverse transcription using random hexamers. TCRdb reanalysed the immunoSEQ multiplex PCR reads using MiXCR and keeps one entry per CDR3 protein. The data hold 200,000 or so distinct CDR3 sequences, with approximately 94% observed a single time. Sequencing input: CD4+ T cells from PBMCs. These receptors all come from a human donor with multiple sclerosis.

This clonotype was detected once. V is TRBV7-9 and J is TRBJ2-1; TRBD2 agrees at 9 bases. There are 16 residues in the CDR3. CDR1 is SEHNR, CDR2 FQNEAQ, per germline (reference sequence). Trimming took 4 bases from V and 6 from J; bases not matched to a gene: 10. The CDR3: CASSSLRGGRGNEQFF. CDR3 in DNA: TGTGCCAGCAGCTCCCTGCGGGGGGGCCGGGGCAATGAGCAGTTCTTC.

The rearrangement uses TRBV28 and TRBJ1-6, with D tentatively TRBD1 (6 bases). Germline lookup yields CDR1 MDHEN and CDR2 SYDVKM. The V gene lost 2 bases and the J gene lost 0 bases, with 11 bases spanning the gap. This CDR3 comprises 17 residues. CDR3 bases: TGTGCCAGCAGTTTACCAGGGGATAGCTCCTATAATTCACCCCTCCACTTT. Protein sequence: CASSLPGDSSYNSPLHF. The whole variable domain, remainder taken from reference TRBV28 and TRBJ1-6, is DVKVTQSSRYLVKRTGEKVFLECVQDMDHENMFWYRQDPGLGLRLIYFSYDVKMKEKGDIPEGYSVSREKKERFSLILESASTNQTSMYLCASSLPGDSSYNSPLHFGNGTRLTVT.

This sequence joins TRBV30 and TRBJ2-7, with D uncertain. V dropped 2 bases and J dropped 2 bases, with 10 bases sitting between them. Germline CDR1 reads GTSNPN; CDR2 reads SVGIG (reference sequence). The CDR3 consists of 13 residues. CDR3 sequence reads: CAWSKRDPYEQYF. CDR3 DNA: TGTGCCTGGAGTAAAAGGGATCCCTACGAGCAGTACTTC. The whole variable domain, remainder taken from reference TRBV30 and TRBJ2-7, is SQTIHQWPATLVQPVGSPLSLECTVEGTSNPNLYWYRQAAGRGLQLLFYSVGIGQISSEVPQNLSASRPQDRQFILSSKKLLLSDSGFYLCAWSKRDPYEQYFGPGTRLTVT.

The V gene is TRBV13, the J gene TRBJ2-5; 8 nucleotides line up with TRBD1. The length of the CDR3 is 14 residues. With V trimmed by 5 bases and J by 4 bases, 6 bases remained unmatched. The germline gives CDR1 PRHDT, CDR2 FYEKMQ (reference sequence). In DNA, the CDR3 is TGTGCCAGCAGCCCCCGGACAGGGCCAGAGACCCAGTACTTC. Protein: CASSPRTGPETQYF.

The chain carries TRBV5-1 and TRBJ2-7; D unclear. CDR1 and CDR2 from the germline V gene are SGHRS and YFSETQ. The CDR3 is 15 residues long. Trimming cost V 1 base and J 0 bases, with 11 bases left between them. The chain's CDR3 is CASSLIRASSYEQYF. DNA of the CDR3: TGCGCCAGCAGCTTGATAAGGGCCAGCTCCTACGAGCAGTACTTC. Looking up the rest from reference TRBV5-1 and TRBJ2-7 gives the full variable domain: KAGVTQTPRYLIKTRGQQVTLSCSPISGHRSVSWYQQTPGQGLQFLFEYFSETQRNKGNFPGRFSGRQFSNSRSEMNVSTLELGDSALYLCASSLIRASSYEQYFGPGTRLTVT.

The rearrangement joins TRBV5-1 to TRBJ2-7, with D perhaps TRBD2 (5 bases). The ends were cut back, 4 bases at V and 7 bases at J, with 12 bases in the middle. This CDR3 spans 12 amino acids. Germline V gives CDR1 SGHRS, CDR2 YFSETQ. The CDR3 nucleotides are TGCGCCAGCAGCGACGGCCCGGGGGAGCAGTACTTC. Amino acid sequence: CASSDGPGEQYF.

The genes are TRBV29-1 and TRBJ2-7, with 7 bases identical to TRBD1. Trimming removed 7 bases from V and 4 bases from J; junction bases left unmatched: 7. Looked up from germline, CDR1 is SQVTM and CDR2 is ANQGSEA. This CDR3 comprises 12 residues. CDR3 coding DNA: TGCAGCGCTGGACAGGACCTTTACGAGCAGTACTTC. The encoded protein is CSAGQDLYEQYF.

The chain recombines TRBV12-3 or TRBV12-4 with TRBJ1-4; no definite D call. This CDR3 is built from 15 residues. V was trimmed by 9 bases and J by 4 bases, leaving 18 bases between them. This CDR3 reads CASREDFLINEKLFF. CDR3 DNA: TGTGCCAGTAGGGAGGACTTCCTGATTAATGAAAAACTGTTTTTT.

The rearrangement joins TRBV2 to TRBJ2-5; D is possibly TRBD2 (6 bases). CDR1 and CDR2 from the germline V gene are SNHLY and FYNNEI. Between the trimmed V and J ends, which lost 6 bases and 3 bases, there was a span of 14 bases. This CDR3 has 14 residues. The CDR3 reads CASSMSSVEETQYF. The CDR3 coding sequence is TGTGCCAGCAGCATGTCTAGCGTCGAAGAGACCCAGTACTTC.

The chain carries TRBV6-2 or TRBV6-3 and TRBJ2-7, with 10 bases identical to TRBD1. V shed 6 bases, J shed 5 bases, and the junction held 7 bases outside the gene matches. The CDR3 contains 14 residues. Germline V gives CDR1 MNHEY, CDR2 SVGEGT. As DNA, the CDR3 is TGTGCCAGCAGACCGGGACAGGGGAAGGACGAGCAGTACTTC. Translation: CASRPGQGKDEQYF.

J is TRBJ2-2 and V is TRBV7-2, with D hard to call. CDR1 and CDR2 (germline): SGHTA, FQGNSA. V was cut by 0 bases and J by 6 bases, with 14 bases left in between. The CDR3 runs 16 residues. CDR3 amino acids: CASSLARLTLAGELFF. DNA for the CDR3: TGTGCCAGCAGCTTAGCGCGCCTGACGTTGGCCGGGGAGCTGTTTTTT. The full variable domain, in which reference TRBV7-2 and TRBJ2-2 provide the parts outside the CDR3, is GAGVSQSPSNKVTEKGKDVELRCDPISGHTALYWYRQSLGQGLEFLIYFQGNSAPDKSGLPSDRFSAERTGGSVSTLTIQRTQQEDSAVYLCASSLARLTLAGELFFGEGSRLTVL.

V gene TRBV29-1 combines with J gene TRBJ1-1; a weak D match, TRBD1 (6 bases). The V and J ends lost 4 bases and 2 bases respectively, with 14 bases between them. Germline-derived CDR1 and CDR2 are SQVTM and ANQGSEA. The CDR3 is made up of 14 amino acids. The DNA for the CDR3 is TGCAGCGTTGTGGTGACAGGATTTAACACTGAAGCTTTCTTT. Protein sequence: CSVVVTGFNTEAFF. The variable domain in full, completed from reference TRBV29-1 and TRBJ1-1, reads SAVISQKPSRDICQRGTSLTIQCQVDSQVTMMFWYRQQPGQSLTLIATANQGSEATYESGFVIDKFPISRPNLTFSTLTVSNMSPEDSSIYLCSVVVTGFNTEAFFGQGTRLTVV.

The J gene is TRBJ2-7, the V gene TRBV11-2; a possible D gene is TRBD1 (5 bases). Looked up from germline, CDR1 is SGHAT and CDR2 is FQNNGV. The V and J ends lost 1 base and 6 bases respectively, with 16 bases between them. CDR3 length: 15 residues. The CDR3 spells CASSLVVAGYGEQYF. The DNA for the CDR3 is TGTGCCAGCAGCTTAGTGGTGGCAGGGTACGGCGAGCAGTACTTC.

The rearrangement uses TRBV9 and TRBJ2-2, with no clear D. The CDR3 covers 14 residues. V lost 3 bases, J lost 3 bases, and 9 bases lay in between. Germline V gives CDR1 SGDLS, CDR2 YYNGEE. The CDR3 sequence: CASSEAADTGELFF. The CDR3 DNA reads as TGTGCCAGCAGCGAGGCGGCGGACACCGGGGAGCTGTTTTTT.

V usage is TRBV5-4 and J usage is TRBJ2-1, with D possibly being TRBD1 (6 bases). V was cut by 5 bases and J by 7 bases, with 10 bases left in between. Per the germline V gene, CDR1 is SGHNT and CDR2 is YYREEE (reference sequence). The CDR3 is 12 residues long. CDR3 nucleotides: TGTGCCAGCAGTACAGGACAGAATGAGCAGTTCTTC. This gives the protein CASSTGQNEQFF.

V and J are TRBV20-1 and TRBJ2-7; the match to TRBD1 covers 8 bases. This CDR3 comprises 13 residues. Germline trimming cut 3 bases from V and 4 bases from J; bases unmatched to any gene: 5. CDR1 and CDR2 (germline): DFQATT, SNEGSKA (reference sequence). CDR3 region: CSASHGTGYEQYF. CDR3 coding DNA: TGCAGTGCTAGTCACGGGACAGGATACGAGCAGTACTTC.

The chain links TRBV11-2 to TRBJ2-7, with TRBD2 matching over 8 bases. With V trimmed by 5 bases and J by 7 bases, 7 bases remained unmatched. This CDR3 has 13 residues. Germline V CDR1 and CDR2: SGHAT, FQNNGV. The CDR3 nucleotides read TGTGCCAGCAGCGCTGGACTAGCCCTAGAGCAGTACTTC. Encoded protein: CASSAGLALEQYF.

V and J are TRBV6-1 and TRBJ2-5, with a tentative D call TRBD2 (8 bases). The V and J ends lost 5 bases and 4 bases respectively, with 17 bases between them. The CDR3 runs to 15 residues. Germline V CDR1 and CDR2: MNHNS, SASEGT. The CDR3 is CASSPFGGDRETQYF. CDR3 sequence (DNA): TGTGCCAGCAGTCCCTTCGGGGGGGACAGAGAGACCCAGTACTTC.

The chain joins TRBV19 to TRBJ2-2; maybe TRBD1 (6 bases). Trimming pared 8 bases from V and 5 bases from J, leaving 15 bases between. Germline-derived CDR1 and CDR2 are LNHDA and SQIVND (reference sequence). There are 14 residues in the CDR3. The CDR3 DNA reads TGTGCCAGTGCATGGGGGCCGGGGACCGGGGAGCTGTTTTTT. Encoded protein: CASAWGPGTGELFF.

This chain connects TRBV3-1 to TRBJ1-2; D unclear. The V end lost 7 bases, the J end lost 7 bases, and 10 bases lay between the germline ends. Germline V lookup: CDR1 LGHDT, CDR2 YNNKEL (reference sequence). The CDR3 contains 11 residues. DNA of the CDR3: TGTGCCAGCACCGAGGCCCTTGGCTACACCTTC. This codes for CASTEALGYTF. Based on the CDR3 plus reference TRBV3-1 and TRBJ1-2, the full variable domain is DTAVSQTPKYLVTQMGNDKSIKCEQNLGHDTMYWYKQDSKKFLKIMFSYNNKELIINETVPNRFSPKSPDKAHLNLHINSLELGDSAVYFCASTEALGYTFGSGTRLTVV.

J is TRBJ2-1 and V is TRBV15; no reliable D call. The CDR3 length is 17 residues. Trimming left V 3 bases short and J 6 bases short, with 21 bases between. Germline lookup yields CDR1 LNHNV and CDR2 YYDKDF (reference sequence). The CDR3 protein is CATSRLPTAQIGNEQFF. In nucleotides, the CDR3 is TGTGCCACCAGCAGGCTCCCCACGGCGCAGATCGGCAATGAGCAGTTCTTC. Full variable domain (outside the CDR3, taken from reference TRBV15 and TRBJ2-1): DAMVIQNPRYQVTQFGKPVTLSCSQTLNHNVMYWYQQKSSQAPKLLFHYYDKDFNNEADTPDNFQSRRPNTSFCFLDIRSPGLGDTAMYLCATSRLPTAQIGNEQFFGPGTRLTVL.

DNA of the CDR3: TGTGCCAGCAGCGCGGGGTGGGGGCGTAGTGGCTACACCTTC. Its protein product is CASSAGWGRSGYTF. V is TRBV12-3 or TRBV12-4 and J is TRBJ1-2, with a weak D call TRBD1 (6 bases). V lost 6 bases and J 7 bases, leaving 18 bases between the germline ends. The CDR3 has 14 residues.

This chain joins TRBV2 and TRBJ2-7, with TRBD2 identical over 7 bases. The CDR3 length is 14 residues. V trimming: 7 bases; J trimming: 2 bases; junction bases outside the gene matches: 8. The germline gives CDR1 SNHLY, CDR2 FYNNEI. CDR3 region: CASMRTSGAYEQYF. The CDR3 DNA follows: TGTGCCAGCATGAGAACCAGCGGGGCCTACGAGCAGTACTTC.

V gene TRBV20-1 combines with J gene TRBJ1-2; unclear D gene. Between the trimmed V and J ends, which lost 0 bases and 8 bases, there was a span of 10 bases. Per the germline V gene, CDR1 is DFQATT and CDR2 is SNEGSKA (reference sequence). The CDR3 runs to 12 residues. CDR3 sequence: CSAREVEKGYTF. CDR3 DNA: TGCAGTGCTAGAGAGGTTGAAAAAGGCTACACCTTC.

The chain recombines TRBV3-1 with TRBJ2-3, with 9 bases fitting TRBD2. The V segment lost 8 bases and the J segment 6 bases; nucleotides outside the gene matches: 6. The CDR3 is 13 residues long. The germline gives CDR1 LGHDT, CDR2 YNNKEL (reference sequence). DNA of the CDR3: TGTGCCAGCGGCCCAGCGGGGGGCGATACGCAGTATTTT. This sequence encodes CASGPAGGDTQYF.

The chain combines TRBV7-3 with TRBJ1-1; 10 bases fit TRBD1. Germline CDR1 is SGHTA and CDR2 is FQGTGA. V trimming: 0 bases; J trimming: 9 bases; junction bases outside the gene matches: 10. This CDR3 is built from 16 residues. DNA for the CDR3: TGTGCCAGCAGCTTAACGCCGAGGACAGGGGGAACACAAGCTTTCTTT. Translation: CASSLTPRTGGTQAFF.

CDR3 DNA sequence: TGTGCCAGCAGCCAACTAGCGGGGCATTACACAGATACGCAGTATTTT. Amino acids: CASSQLAGHYTDTQYF. V usage is TRBV7-9 and J usage is TRBJ2-3, with 10 bases fitting TRBD2. Germline V CDR1 and CDR2: SEHNR, FQNEAQ (reference sequence). This CDR3 region has 16 residues. V lost 5 bases and J lost 2; bases outside the gene matches: 7.

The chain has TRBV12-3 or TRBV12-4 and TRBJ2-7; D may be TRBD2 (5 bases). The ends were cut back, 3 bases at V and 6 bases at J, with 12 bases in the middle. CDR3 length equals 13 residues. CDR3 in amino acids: CASSLNGVGEQYF. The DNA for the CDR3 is TGTGCCAGCAGTTTGAACGGGGTCGGCGAGCAGTACTTC.

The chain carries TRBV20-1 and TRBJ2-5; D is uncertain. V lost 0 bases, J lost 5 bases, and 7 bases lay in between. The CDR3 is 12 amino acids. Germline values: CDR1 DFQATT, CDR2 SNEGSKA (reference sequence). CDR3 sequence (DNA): TGCAGTGCTAGAGACACACTCGAGACCCAGTACTTC. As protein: CSARDTLETQYF.

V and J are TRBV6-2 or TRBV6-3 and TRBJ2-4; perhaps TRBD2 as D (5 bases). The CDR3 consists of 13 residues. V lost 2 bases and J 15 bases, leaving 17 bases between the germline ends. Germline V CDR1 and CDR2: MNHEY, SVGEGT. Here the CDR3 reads CASSYRNRAGGYF. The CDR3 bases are TGTGCCAGCAGTTACCGTAACAGAGCCGGAGGGTACTTC.

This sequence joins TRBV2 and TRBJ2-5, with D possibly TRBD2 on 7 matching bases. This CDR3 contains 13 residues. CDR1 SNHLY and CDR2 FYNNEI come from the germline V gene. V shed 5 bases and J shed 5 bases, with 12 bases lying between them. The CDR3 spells CASSPGRGETQYF. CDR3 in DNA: TGTGCCAGCAGTCCAGGGAGGGGGGAGACCCAGTACTTC.